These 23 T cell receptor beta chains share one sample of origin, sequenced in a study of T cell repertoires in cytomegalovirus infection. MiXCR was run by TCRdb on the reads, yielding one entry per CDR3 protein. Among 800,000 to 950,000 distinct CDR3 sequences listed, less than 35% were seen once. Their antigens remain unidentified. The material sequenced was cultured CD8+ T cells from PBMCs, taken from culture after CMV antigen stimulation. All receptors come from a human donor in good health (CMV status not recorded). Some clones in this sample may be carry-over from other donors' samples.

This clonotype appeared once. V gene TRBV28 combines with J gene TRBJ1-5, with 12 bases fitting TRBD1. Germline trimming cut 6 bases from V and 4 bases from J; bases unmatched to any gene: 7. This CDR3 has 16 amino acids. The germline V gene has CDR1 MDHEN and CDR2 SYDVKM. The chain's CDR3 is CASRLRDRGRNQPQHF. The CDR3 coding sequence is TGTGCCAGCAGGTTAAGGGACAGGGGGCGTAATCAGCCCCAGCATTTT.

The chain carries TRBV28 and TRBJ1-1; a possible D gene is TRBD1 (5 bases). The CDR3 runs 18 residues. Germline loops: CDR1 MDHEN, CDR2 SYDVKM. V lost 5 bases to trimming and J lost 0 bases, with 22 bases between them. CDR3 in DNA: TGTGCCAGCAGTCAGGGACGGCTCCTTAGTGTTATGAACACTGAAGCTTTCTTT. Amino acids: CASSQGRLLSVMNTEAFF. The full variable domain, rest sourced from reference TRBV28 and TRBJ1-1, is DVKVTQSSRYLVKRTGEKVFLECVQDMDHENMFWYRQDPGLGLRLIYFSYDVKMKEKGDIPEGYSVSREKKERFSLILESASTNQTSMYLCASSQGRLLSVMNTEAFFGQGTRLTVV.

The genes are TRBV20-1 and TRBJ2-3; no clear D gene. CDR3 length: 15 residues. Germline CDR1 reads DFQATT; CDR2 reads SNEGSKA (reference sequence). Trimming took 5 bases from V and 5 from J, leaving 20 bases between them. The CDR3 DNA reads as TGCAGTGCTCCTCCGAAGGCGGCCTCCGGAGATACGCAGTATTTT. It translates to CSAPPKAASGDTQYF.

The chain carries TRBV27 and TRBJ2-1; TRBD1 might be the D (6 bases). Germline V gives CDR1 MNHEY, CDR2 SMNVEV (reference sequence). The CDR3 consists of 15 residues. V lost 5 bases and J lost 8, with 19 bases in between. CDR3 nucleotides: TGTGCCAGCAGTCCGCCGGGACATGGGCTCGATGAGCAGTTCTTC. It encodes CASSPPGHGLDEQFF.

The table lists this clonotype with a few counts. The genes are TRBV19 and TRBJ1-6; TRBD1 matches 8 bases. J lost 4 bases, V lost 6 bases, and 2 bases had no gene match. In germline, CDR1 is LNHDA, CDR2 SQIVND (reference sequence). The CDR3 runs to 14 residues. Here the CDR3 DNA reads TGTGCCAGTAGGACAGGGGAATATAATTCACCCCTCCACTTT. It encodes CASRTGEYNSPLHF.

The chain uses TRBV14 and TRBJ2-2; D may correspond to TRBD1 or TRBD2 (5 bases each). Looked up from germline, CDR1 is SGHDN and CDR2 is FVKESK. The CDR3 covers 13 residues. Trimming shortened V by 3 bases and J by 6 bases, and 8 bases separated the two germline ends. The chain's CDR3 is CASSQGTPGELFF. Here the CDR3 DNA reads TGTGCCAGCAGCCAGGGGACCCCCGGGGAGCTGTTTTTT.

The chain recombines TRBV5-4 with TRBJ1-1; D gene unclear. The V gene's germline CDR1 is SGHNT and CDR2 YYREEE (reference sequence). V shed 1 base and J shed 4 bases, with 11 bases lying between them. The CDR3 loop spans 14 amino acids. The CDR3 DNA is TGTGCCAGCAGCTTGTTTGCAGGAGGCACTGAAGCTTTCTTT. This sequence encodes CASSLFAGGTEAFF.

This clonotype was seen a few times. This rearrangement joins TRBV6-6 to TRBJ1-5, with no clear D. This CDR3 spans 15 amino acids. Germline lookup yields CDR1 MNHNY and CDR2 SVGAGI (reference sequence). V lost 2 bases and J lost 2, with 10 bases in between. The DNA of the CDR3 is TGTGCCAGCAGTTACAGGGATGAGGGCAATCAGCCCCAGCATTTT. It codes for CASSYRDEGNQPQHF.

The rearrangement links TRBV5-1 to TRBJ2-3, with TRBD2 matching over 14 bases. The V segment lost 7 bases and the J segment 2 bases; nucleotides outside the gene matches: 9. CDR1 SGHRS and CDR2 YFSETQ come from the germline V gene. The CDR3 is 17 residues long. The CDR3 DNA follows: TGCGCCAGCCTTTTAGGGACTAGCGGGGGCCCCACAGATACGCAGTATTTT. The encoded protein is CASLLGTSGGPTDTQYF.

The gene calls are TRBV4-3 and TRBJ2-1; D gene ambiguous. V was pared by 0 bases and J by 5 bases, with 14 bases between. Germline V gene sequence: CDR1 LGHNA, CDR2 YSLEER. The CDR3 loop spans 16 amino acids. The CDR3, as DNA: TGCGCCAGCAGCCAAGAAAGGCTTAGAAGAGACAATGAGCAGTTCTTC. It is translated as CASSQERLRRDNEQFF.

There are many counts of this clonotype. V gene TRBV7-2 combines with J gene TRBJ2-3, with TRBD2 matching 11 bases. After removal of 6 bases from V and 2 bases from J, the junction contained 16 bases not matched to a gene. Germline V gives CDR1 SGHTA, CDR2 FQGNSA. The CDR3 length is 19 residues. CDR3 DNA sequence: TGTGCCAGCAGACCCCTAGCGGGGGGCAGTCCTACCTACACAGATACGCAGTATTTT. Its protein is CASRPLAGGSPTYTDTQYF.

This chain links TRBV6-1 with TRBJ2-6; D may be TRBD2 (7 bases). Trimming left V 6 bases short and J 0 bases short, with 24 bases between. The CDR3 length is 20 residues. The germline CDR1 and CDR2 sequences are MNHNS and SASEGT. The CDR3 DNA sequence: TGTGCCAGCAGATTATCAGGCGGGGGCGCCCCCCCCTCTGGGGCCAACGTCCTGACTTTC. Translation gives CASRLSGGGAPPSGANVLTF.

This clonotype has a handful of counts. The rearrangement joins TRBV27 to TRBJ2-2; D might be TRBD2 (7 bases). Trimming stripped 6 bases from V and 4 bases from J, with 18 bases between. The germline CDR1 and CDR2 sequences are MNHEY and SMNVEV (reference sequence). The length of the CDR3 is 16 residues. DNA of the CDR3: TGTGCCAGCAGGAAGGAAGGGGGGGATATCACCGGGGAGCTGTTTTTT. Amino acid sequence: CASRKEGGDITGELFF.

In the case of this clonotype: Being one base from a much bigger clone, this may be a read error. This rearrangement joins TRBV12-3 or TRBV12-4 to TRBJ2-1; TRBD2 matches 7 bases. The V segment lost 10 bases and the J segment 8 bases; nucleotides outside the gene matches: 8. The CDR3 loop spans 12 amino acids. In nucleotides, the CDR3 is TGTGCCAACAGCCTCAGCGGGGATGAGCAGTTCTTC. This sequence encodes CANSLSGDEQFF.

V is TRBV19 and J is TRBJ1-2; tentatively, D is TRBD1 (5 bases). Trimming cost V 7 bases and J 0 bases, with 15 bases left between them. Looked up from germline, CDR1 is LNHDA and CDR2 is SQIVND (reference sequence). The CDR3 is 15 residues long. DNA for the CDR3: TGTGCCAGTACAGGGCCCGGGACTTCTAACTATGGCTACACCTTC. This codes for CASTGPGTSNYGYTF.

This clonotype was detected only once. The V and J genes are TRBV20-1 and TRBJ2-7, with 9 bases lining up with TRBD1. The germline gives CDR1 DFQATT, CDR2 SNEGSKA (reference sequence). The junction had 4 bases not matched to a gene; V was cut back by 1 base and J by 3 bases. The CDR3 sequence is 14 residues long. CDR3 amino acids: CSARGTGDVYEQYF. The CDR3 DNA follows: TGCAGTGCTAGAGGGACAGGGGATGTCTACGAGCAGTACTTC.

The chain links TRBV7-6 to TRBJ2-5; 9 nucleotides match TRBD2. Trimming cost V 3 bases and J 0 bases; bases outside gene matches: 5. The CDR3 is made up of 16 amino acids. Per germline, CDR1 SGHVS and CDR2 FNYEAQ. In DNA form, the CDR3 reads TGTGCCAGCAGCTTCGGGACTAGCAAGTACCAAGAGACCCAGTACTTC. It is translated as CASSFGTSKYQETQYF.

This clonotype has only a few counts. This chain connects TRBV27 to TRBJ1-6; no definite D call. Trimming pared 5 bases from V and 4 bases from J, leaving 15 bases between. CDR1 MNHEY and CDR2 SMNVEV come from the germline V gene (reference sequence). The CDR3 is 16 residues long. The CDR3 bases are TGTGCCAGCAGTCAGAGGGCCGAGCTGTATAATTCACCCCTCCACTTT. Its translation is CASSQRAELYNSPLHF.

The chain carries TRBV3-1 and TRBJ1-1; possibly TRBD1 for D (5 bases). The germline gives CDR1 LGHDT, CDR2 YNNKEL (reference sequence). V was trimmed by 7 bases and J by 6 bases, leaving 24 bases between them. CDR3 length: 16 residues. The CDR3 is CASTSRVGDGGPEAFF. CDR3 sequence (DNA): TGTGCCAGCACCTCAAGGGTGGGGGACGGGGGACCTGAAGCTTTCTTT.

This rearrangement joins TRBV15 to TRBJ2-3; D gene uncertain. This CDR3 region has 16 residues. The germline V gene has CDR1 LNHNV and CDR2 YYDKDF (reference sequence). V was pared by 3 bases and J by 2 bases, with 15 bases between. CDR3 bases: TGTGCCACCAGCAGCTACAGTACACATCCCACAGATACGCAGTATTTT. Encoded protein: CATSSYSTHPTDTQYF.

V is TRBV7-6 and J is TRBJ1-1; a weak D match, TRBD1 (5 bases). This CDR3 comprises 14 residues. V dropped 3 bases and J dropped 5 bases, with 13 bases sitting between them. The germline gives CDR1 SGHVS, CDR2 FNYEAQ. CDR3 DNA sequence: TGTGCCAGCAGCTTGCAGGGTAGTTGGACTGAAGCTTTCTTT. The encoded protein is CASSLQGSWTEAFF.

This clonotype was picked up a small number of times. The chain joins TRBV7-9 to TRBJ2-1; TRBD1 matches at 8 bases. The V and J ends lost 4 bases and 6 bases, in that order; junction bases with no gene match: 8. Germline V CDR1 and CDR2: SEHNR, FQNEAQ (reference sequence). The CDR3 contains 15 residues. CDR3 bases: TGTGCCAGCAGCTCGCGGACAGGGAGAGGCAATGAGCAGTTCTTC. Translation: CASSSRTGRGNEQFF.

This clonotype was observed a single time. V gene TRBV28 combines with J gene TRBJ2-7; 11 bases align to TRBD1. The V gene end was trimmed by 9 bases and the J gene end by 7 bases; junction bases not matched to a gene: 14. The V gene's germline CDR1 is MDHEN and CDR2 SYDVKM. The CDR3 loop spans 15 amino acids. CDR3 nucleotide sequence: TGTGCCAGTTCCCTCGGGACAGGGGGGAGGGAAGAGCAGTACGTC. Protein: CASSLGTGGREEQYV.